This T cell receptor beta chain was recorded in a study of T cell clonotyping in hematopoietic cell transplantation. Study-level results: Cells were unsorted, so CD4 and CD8 contributions were not separated.

Profiling relied on immunoSEQ multiplex PCR, and the TCRdb table lists in-frame clones only, not all of them. In the table there are nearly 70,000 clones, about 94% of which are singletons. The V end lost 8 bases, the J end lost 0 bases, and 7 bases lay between the germline ends. This CDR3 region has 13 residues. Germline lookup yields CDR1 MDHEN and CDR2 SYDVKM. On this clone itself: Its antigen remains unidentified.

This sequence joins TRBV28 and TRBJ2-2; no definite D call. What was sequenced was peripheral blood mononuclear cells. The receptor's source is a man aged 50 to 60 in good health. Some clones in this sample may be carry-over from other donors' samples. CDR3 bases: TGTGCCAGCTACAGTTCGAACACCGGGGAGCTGTTTTTT. It encodes CASYSSNTGELFF.